A single T cell receptor beta chain is shown here with its context. This clonotype was counted only a few times. Which antigen it targets is not known. Per-nucleotide qualities are absent, and no much larger clonotype sits a single base away. This sample is part of a study of response to subunit inactivated influenza vaccine (dated by TCRdb to 2017 to 2018). Regarding the study in general: Deep quantitative T cell receptor repertoire profiling was used in the study to track responses to a trivalent subunit inactivated influenza vaccine.

The method was RT-PCR. Sequencing instrument: Illumina HiSeq 2500. Through fastp at Q25 and MiXCR, TCRdb rebuilt clones from the public reads, retaining in-frame beta chains. Each record represents a unique CDR3 protein, reported with the most common genes and DNA among its rows. For this sample the table gives 550,000 to 600,000 distinct CDR3 sequences, of which 10% to 15% were detected only once. Roughly 10% of the sample goes to the ten largest clones. Overall study results and their limits: The authors proposed that each seasonal influenza vaccination may bring in only a limited number of new T cells.

CDR1 is given as SGHKS and CDR2 as YYEKEE, both from the germline V gene (reference sequence). Including cysteine and phenylalanine, the CDR3 has 15 amino acids. The CDR3 DNA has 45 bases and is translated from base 1. V lost 5 bases and J lost 1 base, and the count of bases not matched to a germline gene is 6. The receptor chain draws on TRBV5-5 and TRBJ1-1; 9 bases in the junction line up with TRBD1. The receptor was isolated from a man aged 45-65 years who received an inactivated influenza vaccine. Donor details come from another sample of the same person, matched by shared clones. Sequences were derived from PBMCs from blood, sampled on the day of vaccination. The CDR3 is CASRVTGGRNTEAFF. The nucleotides are TGTGCCAGCAGAGTCACAGGGGGCCGGAACACTGAAGCTTTCTTT.